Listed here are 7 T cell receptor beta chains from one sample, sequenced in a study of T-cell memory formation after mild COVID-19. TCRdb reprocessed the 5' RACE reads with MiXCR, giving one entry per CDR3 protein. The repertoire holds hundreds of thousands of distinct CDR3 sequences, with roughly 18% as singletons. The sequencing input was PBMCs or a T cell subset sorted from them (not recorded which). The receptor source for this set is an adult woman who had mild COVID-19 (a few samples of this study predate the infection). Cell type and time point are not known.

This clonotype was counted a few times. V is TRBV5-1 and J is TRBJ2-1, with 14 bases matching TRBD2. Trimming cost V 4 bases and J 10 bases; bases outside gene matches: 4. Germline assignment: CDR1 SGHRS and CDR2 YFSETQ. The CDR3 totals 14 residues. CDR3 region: CASSPTSGGAEQFF. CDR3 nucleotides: TGCGCCAGCAGCCCGACTAGCGGGGGGGCCGAGCAGTTCTTC.

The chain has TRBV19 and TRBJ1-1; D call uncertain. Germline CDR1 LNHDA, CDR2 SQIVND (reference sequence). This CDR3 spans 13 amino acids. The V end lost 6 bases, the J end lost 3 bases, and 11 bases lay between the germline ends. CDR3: CASSVETYTEAFF. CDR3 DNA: TGTGCCAGTAGCGTCGAGACTTACACTGAAGCTTTCTTT.

CDR3 amino acids: CASSFKTGPAGDGYTF. For the CDR3, the DNA is TGTGCCAGCAGCTTTAAAACCGGTCCCGCTGGGGATGGCTACACCTTC. The chain employs TRBV5-5 and TRBJ1-2; D not resolved. CDR3 size: 16 residues. Germline V gene sequence: CDR1 SGHKS, CDR2 YYEKEE (reference sequence). V lost 2 bases to trimming and J lost 6 bases, with 20 bases between them.

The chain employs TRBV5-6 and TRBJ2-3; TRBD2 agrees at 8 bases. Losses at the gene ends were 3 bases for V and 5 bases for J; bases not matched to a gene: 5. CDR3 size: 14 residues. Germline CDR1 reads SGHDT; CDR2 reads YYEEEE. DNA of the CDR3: TGTGCCAGCAGCTCGAAGCGGGGGAGAGATACGCAGTATTTT. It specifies CASSSKRGRDTQYF.

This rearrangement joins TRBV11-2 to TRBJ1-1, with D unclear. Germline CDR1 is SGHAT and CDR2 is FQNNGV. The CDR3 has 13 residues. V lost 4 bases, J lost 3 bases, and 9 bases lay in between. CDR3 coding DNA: TGTGCCAGCAGCTACCGGGTCGACACTGAAGCTTTCTTT. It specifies CASSYRVDTEAFF.

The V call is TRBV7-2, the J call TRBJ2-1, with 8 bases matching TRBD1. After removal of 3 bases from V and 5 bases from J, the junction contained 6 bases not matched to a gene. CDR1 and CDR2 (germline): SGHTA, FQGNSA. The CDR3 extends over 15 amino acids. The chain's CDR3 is CASSFDRGSHNEQFF. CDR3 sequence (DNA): TGTGCCAGCAGCTTCGACAGGGGAAGTCACAATGAGCAGTTCTTC. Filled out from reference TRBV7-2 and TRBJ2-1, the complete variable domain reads GAGVSQSPSNKVTEKGKDVELRCDPISGHTALYWYRQSLGQGLEFLIYFQGNSAPDKSGLPSDRFSAERTGGSVSTLTIQRTQQEDSAVYLCASSFDRGSHNEQFFGPGTRLTVL.

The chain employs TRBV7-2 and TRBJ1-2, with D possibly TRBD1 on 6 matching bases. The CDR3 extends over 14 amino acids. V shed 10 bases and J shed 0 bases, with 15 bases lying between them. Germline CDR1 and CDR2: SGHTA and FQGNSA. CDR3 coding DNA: TGTGCCACCACGGGGGCTTCCTCTAACTATGGCTACACCTTC. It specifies CATTGASSNYGYTF.